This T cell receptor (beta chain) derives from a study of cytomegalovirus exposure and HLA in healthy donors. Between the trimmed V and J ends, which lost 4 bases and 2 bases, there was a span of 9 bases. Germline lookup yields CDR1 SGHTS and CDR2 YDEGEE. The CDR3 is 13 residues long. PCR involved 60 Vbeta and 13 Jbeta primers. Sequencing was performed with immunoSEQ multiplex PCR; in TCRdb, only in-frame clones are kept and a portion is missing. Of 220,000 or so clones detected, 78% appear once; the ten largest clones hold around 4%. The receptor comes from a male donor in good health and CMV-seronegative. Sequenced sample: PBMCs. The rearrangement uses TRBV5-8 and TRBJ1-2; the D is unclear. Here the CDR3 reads CASSLPGNYGYTF. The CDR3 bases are TGTGCCAGCAGCCTACCGGGGAACTATGGCTACACCTTC.